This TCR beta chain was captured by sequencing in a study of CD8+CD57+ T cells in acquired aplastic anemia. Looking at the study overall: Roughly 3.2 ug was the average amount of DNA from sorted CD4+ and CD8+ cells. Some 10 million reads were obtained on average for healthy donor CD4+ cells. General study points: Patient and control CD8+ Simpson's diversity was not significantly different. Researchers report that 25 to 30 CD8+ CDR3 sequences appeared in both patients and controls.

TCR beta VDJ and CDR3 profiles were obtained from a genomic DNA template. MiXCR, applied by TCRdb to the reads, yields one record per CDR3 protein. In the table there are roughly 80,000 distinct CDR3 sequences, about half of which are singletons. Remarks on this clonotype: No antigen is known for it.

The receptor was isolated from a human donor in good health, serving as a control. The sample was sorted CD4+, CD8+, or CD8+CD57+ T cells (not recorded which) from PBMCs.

CDR3 protein: CASNPAGGLYEQYV. CDR3 sequence (DNA): TGTGCCAGCAACCCAGCGGGAGGGTTATACGAGCAGTACGTC. The V gene is TRBV10-3, the J gene TRBJ2-7; TRBD2 matches 10 bases. The V segment lost 10 bases and the J segment 4 bases; nucleotides outside the gene matches: 10. Germline V gene lookup returns CDR1 ENHRY and CDR2 SYGVKD. The CDR3 has 14 residues.